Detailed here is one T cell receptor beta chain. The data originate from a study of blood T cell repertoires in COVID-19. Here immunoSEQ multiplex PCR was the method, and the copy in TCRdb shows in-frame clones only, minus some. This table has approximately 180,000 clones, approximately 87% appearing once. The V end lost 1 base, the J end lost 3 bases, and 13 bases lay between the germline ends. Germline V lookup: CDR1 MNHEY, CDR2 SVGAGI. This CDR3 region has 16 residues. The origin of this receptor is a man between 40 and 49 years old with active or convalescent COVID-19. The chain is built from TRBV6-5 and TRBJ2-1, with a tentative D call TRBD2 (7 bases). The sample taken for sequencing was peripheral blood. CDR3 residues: CASSYLRGGLYNEQFF. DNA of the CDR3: TGTGCCAGCAGTTACTTAAGGGGGGGACTCTACAATGAGCAGTTCTTC.